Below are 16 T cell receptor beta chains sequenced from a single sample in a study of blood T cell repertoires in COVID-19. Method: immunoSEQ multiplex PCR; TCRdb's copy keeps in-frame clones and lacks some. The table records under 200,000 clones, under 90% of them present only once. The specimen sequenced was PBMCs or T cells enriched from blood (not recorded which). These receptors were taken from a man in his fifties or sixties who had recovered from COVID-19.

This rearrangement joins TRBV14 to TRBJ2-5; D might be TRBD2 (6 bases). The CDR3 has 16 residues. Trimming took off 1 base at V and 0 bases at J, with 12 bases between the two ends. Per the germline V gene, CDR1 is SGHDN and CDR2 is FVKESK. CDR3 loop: CASSQGFAGYQETQYF. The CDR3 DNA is TGTGCCAGCAGCCAAGGATTCGCGGGGTACCAAGAGACCCAGTACTTC.

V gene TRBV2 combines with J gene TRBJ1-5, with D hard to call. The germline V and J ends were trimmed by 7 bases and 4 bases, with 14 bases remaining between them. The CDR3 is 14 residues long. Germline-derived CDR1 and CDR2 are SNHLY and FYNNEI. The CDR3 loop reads CASTYRTQNQPQHF. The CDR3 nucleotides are TGTGCCAGCACCTATCGGACTCAGAATCAGCCCCAGCATTTT.

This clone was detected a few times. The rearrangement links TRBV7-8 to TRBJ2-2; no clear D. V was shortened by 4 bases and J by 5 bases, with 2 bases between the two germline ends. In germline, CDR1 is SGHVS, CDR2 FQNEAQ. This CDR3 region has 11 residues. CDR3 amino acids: CASSSTGELFF. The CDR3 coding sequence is TGTGCCAGCAGCTCAACCGGGGAGCTGTTTTTT.

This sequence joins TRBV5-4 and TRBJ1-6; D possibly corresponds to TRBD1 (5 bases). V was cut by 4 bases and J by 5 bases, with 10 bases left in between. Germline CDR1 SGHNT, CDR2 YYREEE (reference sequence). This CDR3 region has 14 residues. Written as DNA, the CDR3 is TGTGCCAGCAGCCCGGACAAGCATAATTCACCCCTCCACTTT. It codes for CASSPDKHNSPLHF. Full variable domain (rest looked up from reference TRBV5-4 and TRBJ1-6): ETGVTQSPTHLIKTRGQQVTLRCSSQSGHNTVSWYQQALGQGPQFIFQYYREEENGRGNFPPRFSGLQFPNYSSELNVNALELDDSALYLCASSPDKHNSPLHFGNGTRLTVT.

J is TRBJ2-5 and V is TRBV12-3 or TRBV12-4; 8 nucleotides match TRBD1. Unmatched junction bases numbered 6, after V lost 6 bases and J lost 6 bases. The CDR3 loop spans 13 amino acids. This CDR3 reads CASSPTGGQTQYF. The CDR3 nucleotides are TGTGCCAGCAGCCCCACAGGGGGACAGACCCAGTACTTC.

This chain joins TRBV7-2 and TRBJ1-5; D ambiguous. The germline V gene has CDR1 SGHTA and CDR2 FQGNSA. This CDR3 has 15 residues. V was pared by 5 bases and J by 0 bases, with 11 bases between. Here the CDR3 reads CASSRTGGSNQPQHF. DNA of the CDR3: TGTGCCAGCAGCCGCACCGGAGGTAGCAATCAGCCCCAGCATTTT.

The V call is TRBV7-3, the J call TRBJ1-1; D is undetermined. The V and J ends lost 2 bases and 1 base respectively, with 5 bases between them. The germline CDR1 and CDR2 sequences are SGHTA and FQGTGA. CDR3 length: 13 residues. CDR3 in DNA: TGTGCCAGCAGCTTAGCCGGGAACACTGAAGCTTTCTTT. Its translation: CASSLAGNTEAFF.

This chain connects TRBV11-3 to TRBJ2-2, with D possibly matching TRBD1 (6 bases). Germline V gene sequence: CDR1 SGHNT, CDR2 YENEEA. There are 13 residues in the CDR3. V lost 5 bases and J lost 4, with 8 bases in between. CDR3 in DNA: TGTGCCAGCAGCCGGGACACCACCGGGGAGCTGTTTTTT. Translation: CASSRDTTGELFF.

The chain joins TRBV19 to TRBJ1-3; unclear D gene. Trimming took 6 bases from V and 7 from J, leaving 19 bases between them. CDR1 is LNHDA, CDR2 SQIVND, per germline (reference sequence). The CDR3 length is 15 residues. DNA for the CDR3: TGTGCCAGTAGCTTCAATATTGCCATCGGGAACACCATATATTTT. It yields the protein CASSFNIAIGNTIYF. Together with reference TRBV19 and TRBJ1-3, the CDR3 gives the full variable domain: DGGITQSPKYLFRKEGQNVTLSCEQNLNHDAMYWYRQDPGQGLRLIYYSQIVNDFQKGDIAEGYSVSREKKESFPLTVTSAQKNPTAFYLCASSFNIAIGNTIYFGEGSWLTVV.

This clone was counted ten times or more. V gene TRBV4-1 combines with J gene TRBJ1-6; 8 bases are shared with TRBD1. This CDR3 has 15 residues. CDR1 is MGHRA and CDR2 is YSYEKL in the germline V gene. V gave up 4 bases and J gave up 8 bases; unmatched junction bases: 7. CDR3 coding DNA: TGCGCCAGCAGCCGATCGACAGGGGACTATTCACCCCTCCACTTT. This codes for CASSRSTGDYSPLHF.

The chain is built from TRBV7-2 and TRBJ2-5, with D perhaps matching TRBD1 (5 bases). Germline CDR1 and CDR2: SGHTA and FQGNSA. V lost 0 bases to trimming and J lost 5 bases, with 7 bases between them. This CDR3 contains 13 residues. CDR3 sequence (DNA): TGTGCCAGCAGCTTAGCGGGGCTCGAGACCCAGTACTTC. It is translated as CASSLAGLETQYF.

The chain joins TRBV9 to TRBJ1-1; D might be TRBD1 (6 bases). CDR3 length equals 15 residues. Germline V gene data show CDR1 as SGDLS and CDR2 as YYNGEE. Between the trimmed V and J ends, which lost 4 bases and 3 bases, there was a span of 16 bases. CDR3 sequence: CASSLTQGRDTEAFF. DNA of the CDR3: TGTGCCAGCAGCTTAACTCAGGGGAGGGACACTGAAGCTTTCTTT. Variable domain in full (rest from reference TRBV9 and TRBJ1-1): DSGVTQTPKHLITATGQRVTLRCSPRSGDLSVYWYQQSLDQGLQFLIQYYNGEERAKGNILERFSAQQFPDLHSELNLSSLELGDSALYFCASSLTQGRDTEAFFGQGTRLTVV.

In DNA, the CDR3 is TGTGCCAGCACCAAGCTTAGTATCGGGGTTTTGCAAGAGACCCAGTACTTC. Protein sequence: CASTKLSIGVLQETQYF. The chain carries TRBV7-9 and TRBJ2-5; perhaps TRBD2 as D (5 bases). V was clipped by 7 bases and J by 2 bases, with 23 bases between them. This CDR3 has 17 residues. CDR1 SEHNR and CDR2 FQNEAQ come from the germline V gene (reference sequence).

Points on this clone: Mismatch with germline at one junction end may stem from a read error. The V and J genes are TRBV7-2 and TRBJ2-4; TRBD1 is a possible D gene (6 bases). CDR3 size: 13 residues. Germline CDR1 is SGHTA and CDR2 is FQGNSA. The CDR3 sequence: CASSLATTGRPVF. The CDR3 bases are TGTGCCAGCAGCTTAGCAACTACAGGGAGACCGGTGTTC. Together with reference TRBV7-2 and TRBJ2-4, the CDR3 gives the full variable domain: GAGVSQSPSNKVTEKGKDVELRCDPISGHTALYWYRQSLGQGLEFLIYFQGNSAPDKSGLPSDRFSAERTGGSVSTLTIQRTQQEDSAVYLCASSLATTGRPVFGAGTRLSVL.

In DNA, the CDR3 is TGTGCCAGCAGCTTTAGCGGGAGGGCAATCTACGAGCAGTACTTC. Protein sequence: CASSFSGRAIYEQYF. The rearrangement links TRBV5-6 to TRBJ2-7; TRBD2 matches at 11 bases. The V segment lost 2 bases and the J segment 3 bases; nucleotides outside the gene matches: 4. Germline assignment: CDR1 SGHDT and CDR2 YYEEEE. The CDR3 is made up of 15 amino acids.

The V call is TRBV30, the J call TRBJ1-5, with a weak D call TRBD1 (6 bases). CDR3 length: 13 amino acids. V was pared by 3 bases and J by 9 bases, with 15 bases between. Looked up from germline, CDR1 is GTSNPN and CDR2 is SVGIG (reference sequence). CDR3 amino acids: CAWRDSEYSPQHF. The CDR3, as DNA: TGTGCCTGGAGGGACAGCGAGTACTCGCCCCAGCATTTT.